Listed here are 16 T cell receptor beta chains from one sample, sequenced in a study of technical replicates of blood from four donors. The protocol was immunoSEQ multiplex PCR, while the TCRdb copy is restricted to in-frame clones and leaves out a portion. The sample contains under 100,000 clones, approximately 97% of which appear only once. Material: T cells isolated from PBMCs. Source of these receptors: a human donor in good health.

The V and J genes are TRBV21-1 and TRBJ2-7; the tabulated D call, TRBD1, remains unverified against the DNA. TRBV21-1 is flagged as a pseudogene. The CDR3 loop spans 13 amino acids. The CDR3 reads CASPRGITYEQYF. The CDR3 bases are TGTGCCAGCCCCAGGGGAATTACCTACGAGCAGTACTTC.

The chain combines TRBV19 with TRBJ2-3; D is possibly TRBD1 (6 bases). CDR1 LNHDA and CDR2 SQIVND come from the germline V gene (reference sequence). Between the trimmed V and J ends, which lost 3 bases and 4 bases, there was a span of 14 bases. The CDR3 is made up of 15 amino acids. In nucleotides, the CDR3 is TGTGCCAGTAGTATCCAGGGGAATAGCCCAGATACGCAGTATTTT. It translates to CASSIQGNSPDTQYF.

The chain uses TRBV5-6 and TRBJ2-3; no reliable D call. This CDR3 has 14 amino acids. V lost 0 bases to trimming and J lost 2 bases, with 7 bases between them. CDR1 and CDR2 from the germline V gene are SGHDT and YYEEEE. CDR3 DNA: TGTGCCAGCAGCTTGGCAGGAACCACAGATACGCAGTATTTT. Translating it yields CASSLAGTTDTQYF.

This CDR3 is CASSPQDRYYGYTF. The CDR3 nucleotides read TGTGCCAGCAGCCCCCAGGACAGATACTATGGCTACACCTTC. The chain joins TRBV7-9 to TRBJ1-2, with D possibly being TRBD1 (6 bases). Germline V gives CDR1 SEHNR, CDR2 FQNEAQ (reference sequence). The CDR3 is made up of 14 amino acids. V lost 5 bases, J lost 3 bases, and 13 bases lay in between.

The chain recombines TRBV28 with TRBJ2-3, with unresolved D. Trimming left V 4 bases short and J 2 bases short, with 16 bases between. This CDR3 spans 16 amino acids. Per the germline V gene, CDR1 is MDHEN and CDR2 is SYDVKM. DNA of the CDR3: TGTGCCAGCAGTTCCCGAGGCGAGGAAATCACAGATACGCAGTATTTT. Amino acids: CASSSRGEEITDTQYF.

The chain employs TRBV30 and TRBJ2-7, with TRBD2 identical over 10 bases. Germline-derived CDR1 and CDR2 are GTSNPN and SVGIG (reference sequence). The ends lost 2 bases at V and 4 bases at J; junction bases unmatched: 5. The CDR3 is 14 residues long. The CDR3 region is CAWSPGLADYEQYF. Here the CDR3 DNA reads TGTGCCTGGAGTCCAGGACTAGCGGATTACGAGCAGTACTTC.

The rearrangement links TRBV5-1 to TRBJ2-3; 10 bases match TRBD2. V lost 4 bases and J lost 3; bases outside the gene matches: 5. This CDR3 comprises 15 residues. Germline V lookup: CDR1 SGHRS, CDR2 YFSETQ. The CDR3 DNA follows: TGCGCCAGCAGCGCAGCGGGAGGGGTAACAGATACGCAGTATTTT. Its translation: CASSAAGGVTDTQYF.

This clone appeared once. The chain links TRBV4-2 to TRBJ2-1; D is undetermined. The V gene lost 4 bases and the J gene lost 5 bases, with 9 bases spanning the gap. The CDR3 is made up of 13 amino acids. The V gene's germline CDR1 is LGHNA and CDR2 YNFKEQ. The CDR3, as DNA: TGTGCCAGCAGCCCCCTAGGCAACAATGAGCAGTTCTTC. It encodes CASSPLGNNEQFF.

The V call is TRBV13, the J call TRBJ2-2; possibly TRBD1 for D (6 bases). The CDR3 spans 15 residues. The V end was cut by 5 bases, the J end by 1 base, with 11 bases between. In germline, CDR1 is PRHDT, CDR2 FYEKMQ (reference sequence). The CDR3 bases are TGTGCCAGCAGCCGCATGGGACAGAACACCGGGGAGCTGTTTTTT. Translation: CASSRMGQNTGELFF.

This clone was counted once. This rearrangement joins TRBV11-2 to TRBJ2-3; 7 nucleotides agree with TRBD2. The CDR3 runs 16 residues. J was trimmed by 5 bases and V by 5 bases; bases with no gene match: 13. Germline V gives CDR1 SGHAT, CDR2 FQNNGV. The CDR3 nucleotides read TGTGCCAGCAGCCACGGGGCGGGAGAAGTGGTAGATACGCAGTATTTT. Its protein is CASSHGAGEVVDTQYF.

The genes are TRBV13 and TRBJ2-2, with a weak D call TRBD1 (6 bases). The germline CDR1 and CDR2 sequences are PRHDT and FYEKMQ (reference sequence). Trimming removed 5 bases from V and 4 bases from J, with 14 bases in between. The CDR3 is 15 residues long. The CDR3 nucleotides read TGTGCCAGCAGCCCCAGAACAGGGCTCACCGGGGAGCTGTTTTTT. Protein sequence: CASSPRTGLTGELFF.

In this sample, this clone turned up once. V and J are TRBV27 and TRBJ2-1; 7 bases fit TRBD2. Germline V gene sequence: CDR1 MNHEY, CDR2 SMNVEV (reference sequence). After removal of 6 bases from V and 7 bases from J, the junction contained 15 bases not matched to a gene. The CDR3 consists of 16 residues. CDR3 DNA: TGTGCCAGCAGAATAAAAGGACTAGACTCGGGAAATGAGCAGTTCTTC. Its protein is CASRIKGLDSGNEQFF.

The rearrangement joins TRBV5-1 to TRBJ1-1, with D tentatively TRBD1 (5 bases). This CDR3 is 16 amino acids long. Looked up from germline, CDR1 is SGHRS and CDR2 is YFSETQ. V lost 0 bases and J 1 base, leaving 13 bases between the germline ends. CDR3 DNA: TGCGCCAGCAGCTTGGAAATAGGGGCGCGGAACACTGAAGCTTTCTTT. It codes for CASSLEIGARNTEAFF.

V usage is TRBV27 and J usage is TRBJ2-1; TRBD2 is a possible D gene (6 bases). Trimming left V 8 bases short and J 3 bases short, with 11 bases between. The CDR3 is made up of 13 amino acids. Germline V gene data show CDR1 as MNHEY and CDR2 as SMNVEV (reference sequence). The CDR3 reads CASWRAIYNEQFF. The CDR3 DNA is TGTGCCAGCTGGAGGGCTATCTACAATGAGCAGTTCTTC.

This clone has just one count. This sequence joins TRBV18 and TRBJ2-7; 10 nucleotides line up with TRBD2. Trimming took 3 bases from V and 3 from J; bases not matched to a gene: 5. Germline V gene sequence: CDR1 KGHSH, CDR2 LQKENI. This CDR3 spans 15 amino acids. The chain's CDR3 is CASSPEAGGHYEQYF. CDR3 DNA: TGTGCCAGCTCACCCGAAGCGGGAGGGCACTACGAGCAGTACTTC. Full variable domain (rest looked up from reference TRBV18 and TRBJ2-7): NAGVMQNPRHLVRRRGQEARLRCSPMKGHSHVYWYRQLPEEGLKFMVYLQKENIIDESGMPKERFSAEFPKEGPSILRIQQVVRGDSAAYFCASSPEAGGHYEQYFGPGTRLTVT.

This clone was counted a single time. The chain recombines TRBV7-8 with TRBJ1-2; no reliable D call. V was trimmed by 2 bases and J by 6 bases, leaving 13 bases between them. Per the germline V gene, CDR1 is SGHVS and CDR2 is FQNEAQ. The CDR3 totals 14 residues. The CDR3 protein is CASSLNLEGDGYTF. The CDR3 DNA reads TGTGCCAGCAGCTTAAACCTTGAGGGCGATGGCTACACCTTC. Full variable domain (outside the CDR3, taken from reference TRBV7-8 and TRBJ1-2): GAGVSQSPRYKVAKRGQDVALRCDPISGHVSLFWYQQALGQGPEFLTYFQNEAQLDKSGLPSDRFFAERPEGSVSTLKIQRTQQEDSAVYLCASSLNLEGDGYTFGSGTRLTVV.